One and the same sample provided the 10 T cell receptor beta chains below, sequenced in a study of cytomegalovirus exposure and HLA in healthy donors. The PCR ran on 60 Vbeta and 13 Jbeta primers. Assay used: immunoSEQ multiplex PCR; TCRdb lists only in-frame clones, some missing. Altogether some 180,000 clones are present, around three quarters being singletons, with the ten largest covering about 4.4%. Specimen: PBMCs. These receptors were taken from a woman under 40 in good health and CMV-seropositive.

The gene calls are TRBV4-2 and TRBJ1-3, with 7 bases that match TRBD1. Per the germline V gene, CDR1 is LGHNA and CDR2 is YNFKEQ. This CDR3 is built from 17 residues. Trimming took 0 bases from V and 0 from J; bases not matched to a gene: 5. CDR3 sequence (DNA): TGTGCCAGCAGCCAAGAGACAGGGAGAGGCTCTGGAAACACCATATATTTT. Translation gives CASSQETGRGSGNTIYF.

This sequence joins TRBV20-1 and TRBJ1-1, with 8 bases lining up with TRBD1. The CDR3 is 11 amino acids. Germline CDR1 and CDR2: DFQATT and SNEGSKA (reference sequence). The trim removed 3 bases at V and 8 bases at J, leaving 2 bases unmatched. DNA for the CDR3: TGCAGTGCTAGGGGGACAGGCGAAGCTTTCTTT. Protein: CSARGTGEAFF.

The chain carries TRBV19 and TRBJ2-5; D is uncertain. The CDR3 totals 14 residues. V was shortened by 2 bases and J by 1 base, with 8 bases between the two germline ends. Germline CDR1 reads LNHDA; CDR2 reads SQIVND (reference sequence). The CDR3 sequence is CASSIRGPQETQYF. CDR3 nucleotide sequence: TGTGCCAGTAGTATAAGAGGCCCCCAAGAGACCCAGTACTTC.

The chain recombines TRBV4-1 with TRBJ2-2, with a tentative D call TRBD1 (6 bases). V lost 1 base and J lost 1, with 13 bases in between. The CDR3 sequence is 17 residues long. Looked up from germline, CDR1 is MGHRA and CDR2 is YSYEKL. The CDR3 spells CASSQVMDSLNTGELFF. The DNA of the CDR3 is TGCGCCAGCAGCCAAGTAATGGACAGCCTGAACACCGGGGAGCTGTTTTTT.

The J gene is TRBJ1-4, the V gene TRBV4-3; 8 nucleotides line up with TRBD1. With 8 bases clipped from V and 2 bases from J, the junction kept 4 bases outside the gene matches. The length of the CDR3 is 14 residues. Germline values: CDR1 LGHNA, CDR2 YSLEER. CDR3 loop: CASGQGATNEKLFF. The CDR3 DNA reads as TGCGCCAGCGGGCAGGGGGCGACTAATGAAAAACTGTTTTTT.

The chain couples TRBV11-2 to TRBJ2-2, with 8 bases lining up with TRBD1. The germline CDR1 and CDR2 sequences are SGHAT and FQNNGV. J was trimmed by 1 base and V by 5 bases; bases with no gene match: 3. The CDR3 is 15 amino acids. The CDR3 loop reads CASSRDRRNTGELFF. The CDR3 DNA reads TGTGCCAGCAGCCGGGACAGGAGGAACACCGGGGAGCTGTTTTTT.

The rearrangement joins TRBV6-1 to TRBJ2-3, with unresolved D. The germline gives CDR1 MNHNS, CDR2 SASEGT. The germline V and J ends were trimmed by 7 bases and 5 bases, with 13 bases remaining between them. CDR3 length: 13 amino acids. The CDR3: CASTLNPGDTQYF. DNA for the CDR3: TGTGCCAGCACCCTAAATCCGGGAGATACGCAGTATTTT.

The DNA of the CDR3 is TGTGCCAGCAGCATACATACAGGGGGCGTCGGGAACACTGAAGCTTTCTTT. Translated, it gives CASSIHTGGVGNTEAFF. This chain links TRBV7-2 with TRBJ1-1, with 9 bases aligning to TRBD1. The germline CDR1 and CDR2 sequences are SGHTA and FQGNSA. V gave up 5 bases and J gave up 1 base; unmatched junction bases: 11. The CDR3 has 17 residues. The complete variable domain, with remaining parts taken from reference TRBV7-2 and TRBJ1-1, reads GAGVSQSPSNKVTEKGKDVELRCDPISGHTALYWYRQSLGQGLEFLIYFQGNSAPDKSGLPSDRFSAERTGGSVSTLTIQRTQQEDSAVYLCASSIHTGGVGNTEAFFGQGTRLTVV.

The V gene is TRBV7-8, the J gene TRBJ1-1, with D possibly matching TRBD1 (5 bases). The CDR3 runs to 14 residues. Germline CDR1 is SGHVS and CDR2 is FQNEAQ. Trimming removed 3 bases at V and 5 bases at J, with 13 bases between. CDR3 sequence (DNA): TGTGCCAGCAGCTTTTGGGACTTGGAGACTGAAGCTTTCTTT. It codes for CASSFWDLETEAFF.

The chain is built from TRBV13 and TRBJ1-2; TRBD1 might be the D (6 bases). V dropped 0 bases and J dropped 6 bases, with 14 bases sitting between them. The CDR3 length is 15 residues. Germline-derived CDR1 and CDR2 are PRHDT and FYEKMQ (reference sequence). The CDR3 protein is CASSLGLRAGDGYTF. The CDR3 DNA follows: TGTGCCAGCAGCTTAGGACTCCGGGCAGGGGATGGCTACACCTTC.